This T cell receptor beta chain was sequenced in a study of response to subunit inactivated influenza vaccine. This CDR3 is 15 amino acids long. Trimming stripped 5 bases from V and 2 bases from J, with 16 bases between. CDR1 and CDR2 from the germline V gene are MNHEY and SMNVEV (reference sequence). Findings and caveats of the study: With each seasonal influenza vaccination, the authors suggested, few new T cells are recruited.

Note on this clonotype: Its antigen is unidentified.

A single record per CDR3 protein comes from TCRdb applying MiXCR to the RT-PCR reads. In the table there are a few hundred thousand distinct CDR3 sequences, just over 20% of which are singletons. The sample here was PBMCs from blood, taken approximately 20 months after vaccination. This clonotype was obtained from a man aged 50-75 years who received an inactivated influenza vaccine. The gene calls are TRBV27 and TRBJ2-7, with D perhaps TRBD1 or TRBD2 (5 bases each). The CDR3 DNA reads as TGTGCCAGCAGTCCACGGGGCGGACCAGCCTACGAGCAGTACTTC. This sequence encodes CASSPRGGPAYEQYF.